These 8 T cell receptor beta chains originate from one sample sequenced in a study of regulatory T cells in long-lasting Graves disease. TCR beta libraries were built with iRepertoire HTBI primers and Arm-PCR of CDR3 regions. TCRdb used MiXCR to reprocess the multiplex PCR reads, holding one entry per CDR3 protein. The table includes roughly 500,000 distinct CDR3 sequences, under 25% detected once. Described time point: persistent/refractory GD, antithyroid drugs over 5 years with positive TRAb. The TCR library was made from RNA that had been extracted from PBMCs in TRIzol. The sample here was peripheral blood mononuclear cells (PBMCs), taken when the disease was refractory, from a patient treated with antithyroid drugs. These receptors came from a female donor with Graves disease.

This clonotype was picked up many times. This chain uses TRBV28 with TRBJ2-5; D unclear. Germline V CDR1 and CDR2: MDHEN, SYDVKM. The ends were cut back, 7 bases at V and 4 bases at J, with 16 bases in the middle. The CDR3 extends over 14 amino acids. CDR3 sequence (DNA): TGTGCCAGCATGGTATGGTCGGGCGGAGAGACCCAGTACTTC. Its protein is CASMVWSGGETQYF.

V usage is TRBV12-3 or TRBV12-4 and J usage is TRBJ2-2, with a tentative D call TRBD1 (6 bases). There are 15 residues in the CDR3. Trimming cost V 1 base and J 5 bases, with 11 bases left between them. The CDR3 loop reads CASSLGRGRTGELFF. CDR3 DNA sequence: TGTGCCAGCAGTTTAGGCAGGGGCCGAACCGGGGAGCTGTTTTTT.

The chain has TRBV6-1 and TRBJ1-5; 8 bases map to TRBD1. Germline CDR1 and CDR2: MNHNS and SASEGT. V was clipped by 9 bases and J by 7 bases; unmatched bases: 5. CDR3 size: 12 residues. Here the CDR3 DNA reads TGTGCCAGTCGACAGGGGCAACAGCCCCAGCATTTT. Translated, it gives CASRQGQQPQHF.

The V call is TRBV29-1, the J call TRBJ1-2; perhaps TRBD1 as D (6 bases). Germline CDR1 is SQVTM and CDR2 is ANQGSEA. This CDR3 has 11 amino acids. Trimming removed 6 bases from V and 8 bases from J, with 13 bases in between. The CDR3 region is CSVRQDFGYTF. In DNA form, the CDR3 reads TGCAGCGTCCGACAGGACTTCGGCTACACCTTC. Complete variable domain (other parts from reference TRBV29-1 and TRBJ1-2): SAVISQKPSRDICQRGTSLTIQCQVDSQVTMMFWYRQQPGQSLTLIATANQGSEATYESGFVIDKFPISRPNLTFSTLTVSNMSPEDSSIYLCSVRQDFGYTFGSGTRLTVV.

This clonotype has more than one count but fewer than ten. The chain recombines TRBV6-2 or TRBV6-3 with TRBJ2-5, with D possibly being TRBD1 or TRBD2 (7 bases each). CDR1 and CDR2 (germline): MNHEY, SVGEGT. The CDR3 contains 14 residues. V gave up 6 bases and J gave up 4 bases, with 15 bases separating them. The CDR3 loop reads CASRNRGGGETQYF. DNA for the CDR3: TGTGCCAGCAGAAACAGGGGAGGGGGAGAGACCCAGTACTTC.

This rearrangement joins TRBV5-6 to TRBJ2-2; unclear D gene. Germline CDR1 SGHDT, CDR2 YYEEEE. Trimming cost V 2 bases and J 1 base, with 9 bases left between them. This CDR3 has 15 residues. CDR3 loop: CASSFRARNTGELFF. CDR3 DNA sequence: TGTGCCAGCAGCTTTAGGGCAAGGAACACCGGGGAGCTGTTTTTT.

The V and J genes are TRBV20-1 and TRBJ2-7; D might be TRBD1 (5 bases). Looked up from germline, CDR1 is DFQATT and CDR2 is SNEGSKA (reference sequence). V was trimmed by 3 bases and J by 7 bases, leaving 19 bases between them. This CDR3 region has 14 residues. CDR3 nucleotide sequence: TGCAGTGCTAGCCTAGGGGTCCTGTCTTGGGAGCAGTACTTC. Protein product: CSASLGVLSWEQYF.

This clonotype was seen a few times. This chain links TRBV6-9 with TRBJ2-7; TRBD2 aligns across 10 bases. CDR3 length: 15 amino acids. Germline CDR1 MNHGY, CDR2 SVAAGI. V shed 3 bases and J 5 bases; nucleotides not matched to a gene: 7. The CDR3 coding sequence is TGTGCCAGCAGTTACAAGCCAGCGGGAGGGGACGAGCAGTACTTC. As protein: CASSYKPAGGDEQYF.